This T cell receptor beta chain was sequenced in a study of breast tumors, draining lymph nodes, adjacent tissues. Points from the study as a whole: Findings are consistent with lymph node origin and intratumoral expansion of most tumor T cells. Compared with basal-like, luminal-like tumors shared significantly more repertoire with nontumor tissue.

The CDR3 loop spans 16 amino acids. CDR1 is SEHNR, CDR2 FQNEAQ, per germline (reference sequence). V dropped 5 bases and J dropped 1; count of bases not matched to a gene: 4. This clonotype was seen at least ten times. Its antigen is not known. Each CDR3 protein is one row after TCRdb ran MiXCR on the multiplex PCR reads. This sample has some 31,000 distinct CDR3 sequences, with roughly 63% found just once. The material sequenced was breast tumor tissue. This chain links TRBV7-9 with TRBJ2-5, with TRBD2 matching 13 bases. This sequence was found in a female donor with breast cancer. Some clones in this sample may be carry-over from other donors' samples. CDR3 residues: CASSPGLAGVQETQYF. The CDR3 region has the DNA TGTGCCAGCAGCCCAGGACTAGCGGGGGTCCAAGAGACCCAGTACTTC.